This TCR beta chain originates from a study of control samples from healthy donors and cancer patients (dated by TCRdb to about 2020). The protocol used for the library was the immunoSEQ multiplex PCR assay. What TCRdb holds here is the immuneACCESS table cut down to in-frame rearrangements. Part of the clones is not present; checked against another copy, under half of the missing clones reflect an unresolved V gene, and the others are unexplained. A total of just over 80,000 clones appear in this sample, under 90% of them only once. About 5.5% of the sample comes from the top ten. For CDR1 and CDR2, the germline V gene lists KGHSH and LQKENI. The CDR3 spans 14 residues, from the cysteine through the phenylalanine. The sequence is cut down to CDR3 DNA, 42 bases in frame from base 1. V is shortened by 4 bases, J by 0 bases, and the region joining them spans 9 bases. Notes on this clone: Its antigen is not yet known. Base qualities are not provided; no much larger clone lies one nucleotide away.

This receptor was taken from a man in his fifties or sixties in good health. Sequencing was performed on blood. The rearranged chain carries TRBV18 and TRBJ1-2; the D gene cannot be resolved reliably. The DNA is as follows: TGTGCCAGCTCACTCTCGGATACTAACTATGGCTACACCTTC. Its translation is CASSLSDTNYGYTF.